The clone carrying this T cell receptor (beta chain) has a single count. The ends were cut back, 6 bases at V and 6 bases at J, with 11 bases in the middle. CDR1 and CDR2 (germline): MNHEY, SVGAGI. This CDR3 region has 12 residues. Original processing methods: By means of reference gene primer amplification, nucleated cell counts were estimated. TCRdb keeps only in-frame clones here, not all; method: immunoSEQ multiplex PCR. V, J and clone size are taken as reported in that table, and D and trimming were inferred from the DNA itself. The sample shows some 50,000 clones, about 80% of them seen only once. These data are taken from a study of blood T cell repertoires in COVID-19. Study-wide background: Sites in the United States, Italy and Spain provided acute and convalescent COVID-19 samples. T cells, B-cell-depleted T cells, or PBMCs supplied cDNA or gDNA.

This sequence joins TRBV6-5 and TRBJ1-2; no firm D call. The clonotype originates from a human donor in a cohort sampled during active COVID-19. Sequencing was performed on peripheral blood. In DNA form, the CDR3 reads TGTGCCAGCAGGAGAAGAAGTGATGGCTACACCTTC. Amino acids: CASRRRSDGYTF.